The T cell receptor beta chain described here comes from a study of CD8 T cells in Susac syndrome. CDR1 LGHDT and CDR2 YNNKEL come from the germline V gene (reference sequence). V lost 6 bases to trimming and J lost 7 bases, with 13 bases between them. This CDR3 comprises 12 residues. An amount of RNA that ranged from roughly 0.45 to 1 ug was reverse transcribed with random hexamers. TCRdb re-analysed the immunoSEQ multiplex PCR reads in MiXCR, keeping a single row per CDR3 protein. Among 250,000 to 300,000 distinct CDR3 sequences listed, roughly 84% were seen once. The source of this sequence is a human donor with multiple sclerosis. Material for sequencing was CD8+ T cells from PBMCs. The chain recombines TRBV3-1 with TRBJ2-7; D is unclear. In nucleotides, the CDR3 is TGTGCCAGCAGACCAGATGACGGTGAGCAGTACTTC. Translated: CASRPDDGEQYF.